This T cell receptor beta chain emerged from a study of identical twins (dated by TCRdb to the mid-2010s). Background for the entire study: To test whether fetal clonotypes persist, the study used deep sequencing on TCR alpha and beta repertoires from monozygotic twins, unrelated adults of various ages, and cord blood. Replicate twin experiments were performed at different times using different library preparation protocols to rule out contamination. What the study reported, not specific to this receptor: Compared with coincidental sharing between unrelated individuals, out-of-frame TCR alpha sequences shared between twins showed an excess of sequences with low generation probability. Fewer insertions were carried by abundant cord blood beta clonotypes; a weaker similar trend was observed in young adult naive repertoires, while no such trend was observed in memory repertoires. The excess sharing between twins in beta out-of-frame sequences was weaker because fewer shared sequences reduced the signal-to-noise ratio. Invariant T cells such as MAIT and iNKT could partly confound zero-insertion analyses, though diverse VJ usage argued against this for most clonotypes. Out-of-frame TCR alpha sharing in monozygotic twins was systematically underestimated by recombination models, whereas sharing between unrelated individuals was in agreement with the recombination models. Because the same donors could not be followed over many years, conclusions were based on cross-sectional statistical analysis.

Library prep was done by 5' RACE. The sample was run on an Illumina HiSeq 2000. A universal primer binding site was introduced by template switching, and a unique molecular identifier was present in the final cDNA, enabling accurate counting of TCR cDNA molecules. First-strand cDNA for TCR alpha and beta chains was synthesized from specific primers in the conserved constant-segment region. To control for contamination, every cDNA library was double barcoded, receiving both a SMART-Mk sample barcode and Illumina barcodes. TruSeq adapter sequences and Illumina sample barcodes were added in two successive PCR steps. The TCR alpha and beta cDNA libraries were sequenced on the Illumina HiSeq platform using custom primers. On the study's bioinformatics: MiGEC processed the raw reads to extract unique molecular identifiers, while MiXCR was used to determine the CDR3 positions. Recombination models were inferred per individual with the repgenHMM and IGoR tools using an EM algorithm. Shared clonotypes were analyzed with the tcR package in R, and sharing was normalized by the product of cloneset sizes. To study raw recombination without the effects of thymic and clonal selection, out-of-frame nonproductive sequences were analyzed. The raw public data were reprocessed by TCRdb itself: fastp quality trimming at Q25, MiXCR clonotype calling, in-frame beta chains only. Rows with one shared CDR3 protein collapse into an entry with the most common genes and DNA. In this record, the V and J calls reflect TCRdb's handling and not the investigators' own analysis. This sample gives around 230,000 distinct CDR3 sequences in total; roughly a tenth of them show up just once. The ten largest clones represent 5% to 6.5% of the sample.

The CDR3 sequence holds 14 residues, the cysteine and phenylalanine included. CDR3 DNA only is kept here, 42 bases in frame from base 1. Relative to germline, V is 8 bases shorter and J is 4 bases shorter, with 20 bases between their ends. The germline V gene (reference sequence) specifies DFQATT as CDR1 and SNEGSKA as CDR2. At least ten counts were recorded for this clonotype. Its antigen is still unknown. Per-nucleotide qualities are absent, and no much larger clonotype sits a single base away. Every donor in the study was a healthy Caucasian. Using Miltenyi CD45RO+ enrichment and human naive T-cell isolation kits, memory (CD45RO+) and naive T cells were isolated from PBMC.

This chain is built from TRBV20-1 and TRBJ1-1, with no confidently assigned D gene. The clonotype was recovered from a woman aged 18-29 years in good health. The sample was memory (CD45RO+) T cells sorted from blood. Read against the paper, the sample's cell subset or site label means: CD45RO+ enriched T cells. The DNA sequence follows: TGCAGTTTTACTCTTACAGTGGAACGCACTGAAGCTTTCTTT. It encodes CSFTLTVERTEAFF.